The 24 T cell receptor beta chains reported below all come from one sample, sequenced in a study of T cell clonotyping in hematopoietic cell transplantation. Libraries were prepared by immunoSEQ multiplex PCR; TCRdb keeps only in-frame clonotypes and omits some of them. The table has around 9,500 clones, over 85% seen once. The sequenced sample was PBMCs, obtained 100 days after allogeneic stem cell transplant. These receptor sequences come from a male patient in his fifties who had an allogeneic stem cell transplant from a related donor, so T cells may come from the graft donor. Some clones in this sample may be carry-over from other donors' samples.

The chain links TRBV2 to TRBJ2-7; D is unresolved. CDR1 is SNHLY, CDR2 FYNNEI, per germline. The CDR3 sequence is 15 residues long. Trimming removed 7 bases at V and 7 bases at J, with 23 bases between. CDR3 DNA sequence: TGTGCCAGCAACCGAGGTGACATATCGCCGGGTGAGCAGTACTTC. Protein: CASNRGDISPGEQYF.

The CDR3 is CASALTSLDRGVGYTF. The CDR3 DNA follows: TGTGCCAGCGCCCTAACCTCGTTGGACAGGGGTGTTGGCTACACCTTC. The chain employs TRBV28 and TRBJ1-2; 9 bases match TRBD1. The V gene's germline CDR1 is MDHEN and CDR2 SYDVKM. There are 16 residues in the CDR3. Trimming took 8 bases from V and 7 from J; bases not matched to a gene: 17.

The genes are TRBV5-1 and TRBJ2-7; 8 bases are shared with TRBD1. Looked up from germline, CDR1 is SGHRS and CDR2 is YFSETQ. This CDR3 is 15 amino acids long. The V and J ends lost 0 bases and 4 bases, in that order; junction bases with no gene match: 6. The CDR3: CASSLGQGSIYEQYF. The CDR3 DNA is TGCGCCAGCAGCTTGGGACAGGGGTCTATATACGAGCAGTACTTC.

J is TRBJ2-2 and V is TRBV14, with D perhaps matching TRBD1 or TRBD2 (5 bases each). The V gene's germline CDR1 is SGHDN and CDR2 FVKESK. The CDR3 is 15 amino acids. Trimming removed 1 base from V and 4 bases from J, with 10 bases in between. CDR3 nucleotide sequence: TGTGCCAGCAGCCAAGGGGGGTCAGGCACCGGGGAGCTGTTTTTT. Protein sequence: CASSQGGSGTGELFF.

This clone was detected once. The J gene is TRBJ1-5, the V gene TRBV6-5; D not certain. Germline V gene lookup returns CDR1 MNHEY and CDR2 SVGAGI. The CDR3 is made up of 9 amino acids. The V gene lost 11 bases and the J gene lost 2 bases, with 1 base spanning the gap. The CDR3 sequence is CACNQPQHF. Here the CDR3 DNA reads TGTGCCTGCAATCAGCCCCAGCATTTT.

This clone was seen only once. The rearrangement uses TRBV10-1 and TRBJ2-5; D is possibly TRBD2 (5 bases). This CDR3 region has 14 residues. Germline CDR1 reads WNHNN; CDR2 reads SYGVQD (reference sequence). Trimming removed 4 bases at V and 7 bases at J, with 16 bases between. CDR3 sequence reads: CASSGLLQVGTQYF. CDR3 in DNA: TGCGCCAGCAGTGGACTACTGCAGGTGGGGACCCAGTACTTC.

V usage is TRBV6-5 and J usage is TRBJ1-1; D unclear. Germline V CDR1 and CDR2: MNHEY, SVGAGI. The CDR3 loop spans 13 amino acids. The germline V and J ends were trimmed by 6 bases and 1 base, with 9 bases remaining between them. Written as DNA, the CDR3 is TGTGCCAGCAGACCCACAGAGAACACTGAAGCTTTCTTT. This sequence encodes CASRPTENTEAFF.

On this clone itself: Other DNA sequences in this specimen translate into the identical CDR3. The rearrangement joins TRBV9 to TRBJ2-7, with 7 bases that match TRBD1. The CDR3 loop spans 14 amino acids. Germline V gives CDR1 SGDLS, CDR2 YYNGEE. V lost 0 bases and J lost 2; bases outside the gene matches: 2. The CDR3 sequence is CASSVGQGAYEQYF. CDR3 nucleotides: TGTGCCAGCAGCGTAGGTCAGGGGGCCTACGAGCAGTACTTC.

The CDR3 bases are TGTGCCACCAGCAGAGACAGGCAACTCTACGAGCAGTACTTC. As protein: CATSRDRQLYEQYF. The rearrangement joins TRBV15 to TRBJ2-7, with unresolved D. The germline V and J ends were trimmed by 0 bases and 3 bases, with 9 bases remaining between them. This CDR3 contains 14 residues. CDR1 is LNHNV and CDR2 is YYDKDF in the germline V gene (reference sequence).

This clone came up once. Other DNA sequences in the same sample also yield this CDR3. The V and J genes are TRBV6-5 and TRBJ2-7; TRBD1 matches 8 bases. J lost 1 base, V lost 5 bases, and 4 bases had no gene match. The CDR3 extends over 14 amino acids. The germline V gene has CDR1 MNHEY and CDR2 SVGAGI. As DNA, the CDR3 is TGTGCCAGCAGTCCTGGACAGGGTTCCTACGAGCAGTACTTC. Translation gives CASSPGQGSYEQYF.

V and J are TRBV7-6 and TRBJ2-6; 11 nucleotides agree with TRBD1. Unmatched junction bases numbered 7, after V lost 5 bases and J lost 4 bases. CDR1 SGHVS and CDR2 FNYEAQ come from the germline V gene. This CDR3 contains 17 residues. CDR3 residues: CASSPGTGGAGANVLTF. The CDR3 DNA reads TGTGCCAGCAGCCCCGGGACAGGGGGTGCGGGGGCCAACGTCCTGACTTTC.

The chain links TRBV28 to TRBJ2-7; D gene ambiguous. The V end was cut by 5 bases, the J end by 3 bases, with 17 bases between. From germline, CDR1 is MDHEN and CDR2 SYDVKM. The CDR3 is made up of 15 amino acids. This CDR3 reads CASSPEGQSNYEQYF. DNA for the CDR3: TGTGCCAGCAGTCCCGAAGGGCAAAGCAACTACGAGCAGTACTTC. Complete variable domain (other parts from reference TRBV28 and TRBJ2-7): DVKVTQSSRYLVKRTGEKVFLECVQDMDHENMFWYRQDPGLGLRLIYFSYDVKMKEKGDIPEGYSVSREKKERFSLILESASTNQTSMYLCASSPEGQSNYEQYFGPGTRLTVT.

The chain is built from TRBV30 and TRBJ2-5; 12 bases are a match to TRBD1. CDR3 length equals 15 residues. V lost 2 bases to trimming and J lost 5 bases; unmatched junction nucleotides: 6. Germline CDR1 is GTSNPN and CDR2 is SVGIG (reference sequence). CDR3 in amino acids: CAWSMGQGALETQYF. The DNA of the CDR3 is TGTGCCTGGAGTATGGGACAGGGGGCCTTGGAGACCCAGTACTTC.

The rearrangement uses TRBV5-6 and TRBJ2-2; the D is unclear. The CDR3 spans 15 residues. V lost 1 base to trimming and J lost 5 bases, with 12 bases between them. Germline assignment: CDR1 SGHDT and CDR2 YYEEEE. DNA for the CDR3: TGTGCCAGCAGCTTGTTCGGTCGGGCGACCGGGGAGCTGTTTTTT. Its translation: CASSLFGRATGELFF. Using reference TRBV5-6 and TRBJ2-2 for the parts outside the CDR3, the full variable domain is DAGVTQSPTHLIKTRGQQVTLRCSPKSGHDTVSWYQQALGQGPQFIFQYYEEEERQRGNFPDRFSGHQFPNYSSELNVNALLLGDSALYLCASSLFGRATGELFFGEGSRLTVL.

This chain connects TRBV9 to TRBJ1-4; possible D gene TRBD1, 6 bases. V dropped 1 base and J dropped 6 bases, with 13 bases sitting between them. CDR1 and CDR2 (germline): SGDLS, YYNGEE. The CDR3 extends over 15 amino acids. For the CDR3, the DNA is TGTGCCAGCAGCGTACTACAGGGAGGGGATGAAAAACTGTTTTTT. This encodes CASSVLQGGDEKLFF.

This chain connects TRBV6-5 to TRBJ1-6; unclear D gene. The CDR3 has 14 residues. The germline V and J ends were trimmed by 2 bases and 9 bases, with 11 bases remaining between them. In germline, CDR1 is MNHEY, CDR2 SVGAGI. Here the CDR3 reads CASSYTQTSSPLHF. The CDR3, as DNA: TGTGCCAGCAGTTACACCCAGACAAGTTCACCCCTCCACTTT.

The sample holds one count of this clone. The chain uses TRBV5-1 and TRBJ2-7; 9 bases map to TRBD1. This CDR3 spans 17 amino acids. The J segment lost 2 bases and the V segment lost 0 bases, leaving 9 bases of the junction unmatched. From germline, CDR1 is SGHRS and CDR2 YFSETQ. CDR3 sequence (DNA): TGCGCCAGCAGCTTGGCCAGGGGGAGGACAGGGGCCTACGAGCAGTACTTC. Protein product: CASSLARGRTGAYEQYF.

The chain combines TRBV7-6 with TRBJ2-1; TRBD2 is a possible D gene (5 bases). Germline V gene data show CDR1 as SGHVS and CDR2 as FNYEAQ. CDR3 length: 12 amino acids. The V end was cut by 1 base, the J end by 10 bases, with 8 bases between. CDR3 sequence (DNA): TGTGCCAGCAGCTTAGTCGGCGGGGAGCAGTTCTTC. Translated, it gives CASSLVGGEQFF.

CDR3 DNA: TGCAGTGCTAGAGTGGTTTTAAGCCAGTACTTC. The encoded protein is CSARVVLSQYF. The J gene is TRBJ2-7, the V gene TRBV20-1; D not certain. Germline CDR1 reads DFQATT; CDR2 reads SNEGSKA (reference sequence). This CDR3 is built from 11 residues. V was pared by 1 base and J by 10 bases, with 11 bases between.

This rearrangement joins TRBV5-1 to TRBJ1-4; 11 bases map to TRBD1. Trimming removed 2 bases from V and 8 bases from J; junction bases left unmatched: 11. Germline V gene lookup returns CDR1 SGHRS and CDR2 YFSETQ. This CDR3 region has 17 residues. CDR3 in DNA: TGCGCCAGCAGCTTCCTGCCCCCGGGACAGGGGGGGGAAAAACTGTTTTTT. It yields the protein CASSFLPPGQGGEKLFF. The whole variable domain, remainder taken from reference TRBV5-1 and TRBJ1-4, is KAGVTQTPRYLIKTRGQQVTLSCSPISGHRSVSWYQQTPGQGLQFLFEYFSETQRNKGNFPGRFSGRQFSNSRSEMNVSTLELGDSALYLCASSFLPPGQGGEKLFFGSGTQLSVL.

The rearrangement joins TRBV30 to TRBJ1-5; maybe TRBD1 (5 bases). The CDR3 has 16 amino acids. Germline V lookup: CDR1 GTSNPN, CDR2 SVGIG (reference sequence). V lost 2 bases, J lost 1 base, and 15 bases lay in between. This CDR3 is CAWSRHGDASNQPQHF. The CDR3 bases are TGTGCCTGGAGTCGTCATGGGGACGCCAGCAATCAGCCCCAGCATTTT.

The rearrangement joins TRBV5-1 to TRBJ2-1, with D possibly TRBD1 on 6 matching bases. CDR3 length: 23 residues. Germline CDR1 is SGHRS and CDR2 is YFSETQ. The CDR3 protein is CVQQCPPRRVPSFKGERINEQFF. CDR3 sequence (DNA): TGCGTCCAGCAGTGTCCACCCCGCAGGGTTCCCTCTTTTAAGGGGGAGAGGATCAATGAGCAGTTCTTC.

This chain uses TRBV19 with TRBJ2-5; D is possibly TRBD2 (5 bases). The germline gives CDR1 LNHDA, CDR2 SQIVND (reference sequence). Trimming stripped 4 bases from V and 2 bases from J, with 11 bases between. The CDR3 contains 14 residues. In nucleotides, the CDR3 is TGTGCCAGTAGTAGCCGACGGGAACAAGAGACCCAGTACTTC. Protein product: CASSSRREQETQYF.

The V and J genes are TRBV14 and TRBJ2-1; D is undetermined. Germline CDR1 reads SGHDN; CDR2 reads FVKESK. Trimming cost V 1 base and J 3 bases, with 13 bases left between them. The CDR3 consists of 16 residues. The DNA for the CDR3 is TGTGCCAGCAGCCAAGGGGCAGGACGGATCTACAATGAGCAGTTCTTC. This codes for CASSQGAGRIYNEQFF.